The rows below give T cell receptor beta chains drawn from one sample of a study of blood T cells in healthy people across ages. Using its own MiXCR run on the 5' RACE reads, TCRdb lists one record per CDR3 protein. This sample has roughly 800,000 distinct CDR3 sequences, with roughly 60% found just once. The sequencing input was blood. The source is a man aged 30-40 years in good health. CDR3s include the opening cysteine and the closing phenylalanine or tryptophan. The order of the fields is J gene, D gene, V gene, clone size, CDR3 protein, CDR3 DNA. D genes are given only for firm matches. Size is stated for part of the rows, as once, few or many counts, or as a class when the clone is expanded.

TRBJ2-6,NA,TRBV18,NA,CASSQQGPGSGANVLTF,TGTGCCAGCTCCCAACAGGGCCCTGGCTCTGGAGCCAACGTCCTGACTTTC
TRBJ2-7,TRBD1,TRBV28,NA,CASSPGGWEQYF,TGTGCCAGCTCGCCAGGGGGATGGGAGCAGTACTTC
TRBJ1-2,NA,TRBV6-6,NA,CASSYPSSGYTF,TGTGCCAGCAGTTACCCGTCTTCTGGCTACACCTTC
TRBJ1-2,NA,TRBV4-1,NA,CASSIPMSYGYTF,TGCGCCAGCAGTATACCGATGAGCTATGGCTACACCTTC
TRBJ2-5,TRBD2,TRBV4-2,NA,CASSAGSGGSKETQYF,TGTGCCAGCAGCGCGGGGAGCGGGGGGTCCAAAGAGACCCAGTACTTC
TRBJ2-7,TRBD2,TRBV5-1,NA,CASGPTSRIYEQYF,TGCGCCAGCGGTCCGACTAGCAGGATCTACGAGCAGTACTTC
TRBJ2-1,NA,TRBV5-1,NA,CASSLVGIGDGEQFF,TGCGCCAGCAGCTTGGTCGGAATCGGGGACGGGGAGCAGTTCTTC
TRBJ1-6,NA,TRBV7-2,NA,CASSSSRGSSSPLHF,TGTGCCAGCAGCTCTTCGCGGGGGAGCAGTTCACCCCTCCACTTT
TRBJ2-5,NA,TRBV10-3,few,CATEDGGSETQYF,TGTGCCACCGAAGACGGCGGATCGGAGACCCAGTACTTC
TRBJ2-3,NA,TRBV20-1,few,CSGQVKNTQYF,TGCAGTGGGCAGGTTAAAAATACGCAGTATTTT
TRBJ2-7,NA,TRBV12-3/TRBV12-4,few,CASSPRVLTYEQYF,TGTGCCAGCAGTCCCCGGGTCCTGACCTACGAGCAGTACTTC
TRBJ1-1,NA,TRBV15,NA,CATSRVSGSEAFF,TGTGCCACCAGCAGAGTCTCCGGCAGTGAAGCTTTCTTT
TRBJ2-3,NA,TRBV29-1,few,CSVIERGFTDTQYF,TGCAGCGTTATTGAACGGGGATTCACAGATACGCAGTATTTT
TRBJ1-6,NA,TRBV7-2,NA,CASSDRSTTNSPLHF,TGTGCCAGCAGCGATAGGTCTACCACCAATTCACCCCTCCACTTT
TRBJ1-2,NA,TRBV4-3,NA,CASSQDSGGVYGYTF,TGCGCCAGCAGCCAAGATTCAGGAGGTGTCTATGGCTACACCTTC
TRBJ1-5,NA,TRBV3-1,NA,CASSQDSWTQPQHF,TGTGCCAGCAGCCAAGATTCCTGGACTCAGCCCCAGCATTTT
TRBJ2-7,NA,TRBV6-2/TRBV6-3,NA,CASSIGEFYEQYF,TGTGCCAGCAGTATAGGGGAGTTCTACGAGCAGTACTTC
TRBJ2-5,NA,TRBV10-3,NA,CAIRGGGAAEETQYF,TGTGCCATCAGGGGGGGGGGCGCCGCAGAAGAGACCCAGTACTTC
TRBJ2-5,NA,TRBV28,NA,CASRESGSGETQYF,TGTGCCAGCAGGGAATCAGGGTCTGGAGAGACCCAGTACTTC
TRBJ2-7,NA,TRBV7-2,many,CASSLISASSYEQYF,TGTGCCAGCAGCTTAATCAGCGCGAGCTCCTACGAGCAGTACTTC
TRBJ1-2,TRBD1,TRBV7-2,many,CASSLVSGGDGYTF,TGTGCCAGCAGCTTAGTTTCAGGGGGCGATGGCTACACCTTC
TRBJ2-7,TRBD2,TRBV28,NA,CASTTGTSGSNEQYF,TGTGCCAGCACCACGGGAACTAGCGGGAGCAACGAGCAGTACTTC
TRBJ2-1,NA,TRBV6-6,NA,CASSYSVGLTNEQFF,TGTGCCAGCAGTTACTCGGTAGGGTTAACCAATGAGCAGTTCTTC
TRBJ1-2,TRBD1,TRBV20-1,NA,CSARDHAGGENCGYTF,TGCAGTGCTAGAGATCACGCAGGGGGCGAAAACTGTGGCTACACCTTC
TRBJ2-5,NA,TRBV7-9,few,CASSHGGAGETQYF,TGTGCCAGCAGCCACGGAGGGGCAGGCGAGACCCAGTACTTC
TRBJ2-5,TRBD2,TRBV12-3/TRBV12-4,once,CASSQTKTSGGWGQYRRATQYF,TGTGCCAGCAGCCAAACCAAGACTAGCGGGGGCTGGGGCCAATATAGGCGGGCGACCCAGTACTTC
TRBJ2-1,TRBD2,TRBV12-3/TRBV12-4,NA,CASGLAGSYNEQFF,TGTGCCAGTGGACTAGCGGGGAGTTACAATGAGCAGTTCTTC
TRBJ2-7,TRBD2,TRBV2,NA,CASSRTVAGVVDYEQYF,TGTGCCAGCAGTAGAACGGTAGCGGGAGTTGTCGACTACGAGCAGTACTTC
TRBJ2-5,TRBD2,TRBV20-1,NA,CSAPNLRSEGREQETRYF,TGCAGTGCTCCTAACCTCCGTTCTGAGGGGCGGGAGCAAGAGACCCGGTACTTC
TRBJ2-2,TRBD1,TRBV14,NA,CASSQPGQGYTGELFF,TGTGCCAGCAGCCAACCGGGACAGGGATACACCGGGGAGCTGTTTTTT
TRBJ1-1,NA,TRBV20-1,NA,CSATVGAGGNAEAFF,TGCAGTGCGACCGTCGGAGCGGGCGGGAACGCTGAAGCTTTCTTT
TRBJ2-1,TRBD1,TRBV10-3,few,CATGQGMSSSYNEQFF,TGTGCCACGGGACAGGGGATGAGTAGCTCCTACAATGAGCAGTTCTTC
TRBJ1-1,NA,TRBV6-1,NA,CAGFSNTEAFF,TGTGCCGGATTTTCGAACACTGAAGCTTTCTTT
TRBJ2-7,NA,TRBV7-9,NA,CASSSRLGDYEQYF,TGTGCCAGCAGCTCCCGCCTGGGAGATTACGAGCAGTACTTC
TRBJ2-3,NA,TRBV27,NA,CASSASPDRGRDTQYF,TGTGCCAGCAGTGCCTCCCCGGACCGCGGTAGAGATACGCAGTATTTT
TRBJ2-1,TRBD2,TRBV3-1,NA,CASSQDLPGLALYNEQFF,TGTGCCAGCAGCCAGGATCTTCCGGGACTAGCGCTTTACAATGAGCAGTTCTTC
TRBJ1-2,NA,TRBV10-2,few,CASRPNDIGVPLNYGYTF,TGCGCCAGCAGACCCAACGACATTGGGGTCCCCCTTAACTATGGCTACACCTTC
TRBJ1-2,NA,TRBV7-9,few,CASSTLPNAYGYTF,TGTGCCAGCAGTACTTTACCCAATGCCTATGGCTACACCTTC
TRBJ2-1,NA,TRBV12-3/TRBV12-4,NA,CASSSPTDGSSYNEQFF,TGTGCCAGCAGTTCACCGACCGACGGGAGCTCCTACAATGAGCAGTTCTTC
TRBJ2-4,NA,TRBV7-2,NA,CASSSGSWNIQYF,TGTGCCAGCAGCTCCGGCTCGTGGAACATTCAGTACTTC
TRBJ1-1,NA,TRBV20-1,NA,CSARPGATNTETFF,TGCAGTGCCCGACCGGGCGCTACGAACACTGAAACTTTCTTT
TRBJ2-1,NA,TRBV19,NA,CASSIAGTPLNEQFF,TGTGCCAGTAGTATAGCCGGGACCCCGTTAAATGAGCAGTTCTTC
TRBJ1-3,NA,TRBV2,NA,CASSAGGGKTIYF,TGTGCCAGCAGCGCCGGGGGGGGGAAAACCATATATTTT
TRBJ1-6,NA,TRBV12-3/TRBV12-4,once,CASTRLDSPLHF,TGTGCCAGCACCCGGTTAGATTCACCCCTCCACTTT
TRBJ2-7,NA,TRBV7-9,NA,CASSLSSLSYEQYF,TGTGCCAGCAGCTTGAGTTCCCTCTCCTACGAGCAGTACTTC
TRBJ1-1,TRBD1,TRBV6-5,NA,CASSWTGVDTEAFF,TGTGCCAGCAGTTGGACAGGGGTGGACACTGAAGCTTTCTTT
TRBJ1-2,NA,TRBV5-1,NA,CASSLLEDGYTF,TGCGCCAGCAGCTTATTAGAGGATGGCTACACCTTC
TRBJ2-5,TRBD2,TRBV9,few,CASSVVPSGSSETQYF,TGTGCCAGCAGCGTAGTGCCTAGCGGGAGTTCGGAGACCCAGTACTTC
TRBJ1-2,NA,TRBV6-2/TRBV6-3,NA,CASSHSRRYTF,TGTGCCAGCAGTCACTCGCGCCGCTACACCTTC
TRBJ2-7,NA,TRBV23-1,NA,CAVRQCLLHEQYF,TGCGCCGTACGACAGTGCCTTCTTCACGAGCAGTACTTC
TRBJ2-3,TRBD1,TRBV7-3,NA,CASSITNRGTDTQYF,TGTGCCAGCAGCATCACCAACAGGGGAACAGATACGCAGTATTTT